The T cell receptor beta chain described here comes from a study of blood T cell repertoires in COVID-19. Assay used: immunoSEQ multiplex PCR; TCRdb lists only in-frame clones, some missing. The sample has about 53,000 clones, 89% seen once. V lost 5 bases to trimming and J lost 1 base; unmatched junction nucleotides: 9. CDR3 length: 17 residues. Germline V lookup: CDR1 LNHDA, CDR2 SQIVND (reference sequence). This chain connects TRBV19 to TRBJ1-5; 9 nucleotides match TRBD1. The sequencing sample was made of peripheral blood. This TCR derives from a man aged 55 to 69 with active COVID-19. CDR3 amino acids: CASSWGQGASSNQPQHF. The CDR3 region has the DNA TGTGCCAGTAGTTGGGGACAGGGAGCTTCGAGCAATCAGCCCCAGCATTTT.